The 20 T cell receptor beta chains below were found in one sample sequenced in a study of cytotoxic CD8 clonotypes in ibrutinib-treated CLL. Clones were read by immunoSEQ multiplex PCR, and TCRdb kept only the in-frame ones, dropping some. This table has 120,000 to 150,000 clones, 85% to 95% appearing once. Sequenced material: PBMCs, taken after 12 months of ibrutinib treatment. These receptors were collected from a human donor with chronic lymphocytic leukemia.

This chain's CDR3 is CAISEASLQGRSYEQYF. In nucleotides, the CDR3 is TGTGCCATCAGTGAGGCCTCTCTACAGGGGAGGTCCTACGAGCAGTACTTC. The chain has TRBV10-3 and TRBJ2-7; tentatively, D is TRBD1 (7 bases). The ends were cut back, 2 bases at V and 1 base at J, with 18 bases in the middle. The germline V gene has CDR1 ENHRY and CDR2 SYGVKD. The CDR3 has 17 residues.

The chain employs TRBV6-5 and TRBJ1-2, with D unresolved. The V and J ends lost 0 bases and 7 bases respectively, with 12 bases between them. CDR3 length: 14 amino acids. The germline V gene encodes CDR1 MNHEY and CDR2 SVGAGI. CDR3 loop: CASSYSREDGGYTF. The CDR3 bases are TGTGCCAGCAGTTACTCAAGGGAAGACGGTGGCTACACCTTC.

Turning to this clone: The junction shows a germline mismatch at one end, possibly a read error. The chain uses TRBV7-9 and TRBJ2-7; perhaps D is TRBD1 or TRBD2 (5 bases each). This CDR3 is 12 amino acids long. In germline, CDR1 is SEHNR, CDR2 FQNEAQ (reference sequence). CDR3 nucleotide sequence: TGTGCCTCAAGTGGGACCTCCTCCGAGCAGTACTTC. This gives the protein CASSGTSSEQYF.

The V gene is TRBV2, the J gene TRBJ1-5; TRBD1 might be the D (5 bases). The CDR3 sequence is 15 residues long. Germline lookup yields CDR1 SNHLY and CDR2 FYNNEI. Trimming removed 7 bases from V and 2 bases from J, with 15 bases in between. CDR3 DNA: TGTGCCAGCAAACAGGACCCAGGAGGCAATCAGCCCCAGCATTTT. It codes for CASKQDPGGNQPQHF.

The genes are TRBV25-1 and TRBJ2-6; unclear D gene. Germline loops: CDR1 MGHDK, CDR2 SYGVNS. V lost 5 bases to trimming and J lost 11 bases, with 25 bases between them. The CDR3 extends over 17 amino acids. The CDR3 loop reads CASSRIADDKWRHVLTF. DNA for the CDR3: TGTGCCAGCAGTCGAATTGCGGACGACAAATGGCGGCACGTCCTGACTTTC.

The chain couples TRBV5-6 to TRBJ1-2, with 8 positions matching TRBD1. In germline, CDR1 is SGHDT, CDR2 YYEEEE. After removal of 3 bases from V and 3 bases from J, the junction contained 7 bases not matched to a gene. The CDR3 is made up of 15 amino acids. DNA of the CDR3: TGTGCCAGCAGCTCCGGACAGGGAGGATACTATGGCTACACCTTC. Translating it yields CASSSGQGGYYGYTF.

V and J are TRBV5-1 and TRBJ2-3; 8 nucleotides agree with TRBD2. Germline CDR1 and CDR2: SGHRS and YFSETQ. Unmatched junction bases numbered 7, after V lost 5 bases and J lost 2 bases. The CDR3 extends over 15 amino acids. The CDR3 DNA is TGCGCCAGCAGGGAGGGACTAGAGCTCACAGATACGCAGTATTTT. Encoded protein: CASREGLELTDTQYF.

V and J are TRBV11-1 and TRBJ1-2, with a possible D match to TRBD1 (5 bases). The CDR3 is 15 amino acids. Germline V gene sequence: CDR1 SGHAT, CDR2 FQDESV (reference sequence). Trimming stripped 5 bases from V and 4 bases from J, with 17 bases between. The CDR3 DNA reads as TGTGCCAGCAGCCCAGGCGGGGGTTTTTTCTATGGCTACACCTTC. It codes for CASSPGGGFFYGYTF.

The chain links TRBV25-1 to TRBJ2-4; 9 bases fit TRBD1. Germline V lookup: CDR1 MGHDK, CDR2 SYGVNS. This CDR3 is 15 amino acids long. V trimming: 10 bases; J trimming: 3 bases; junction bases outside the gene matches: 10. The CDR3 nucleotides are TGTGCCACCCAGGACAGGGGCATGGGCAAAAACATTCAGTACTTC. Its translation is CATQDRGMGKNIQYF.

The V call is TRBV7-3, the J call TRBJ2-3; 8 bases are shared with TRBD1. This CDR3 spans 15 amino acids. Germline V gene sequence: CDR1 SGHTA, CDR2 FQGTGA. V dropped 4 bases and J dropped 1; count of bases not matched to a gene: 4. The CDR3: CASSSQGAGTDTQYF. CDR3 DNA sequence: TGTGCCAGCAGCTCGCAGGGGGCAGGCACAGATACGCAGTATTTT.

V is TRBV11-2 and J is TRBJ2-3, with D hard to call. V was cut by 1 base and J by 0 bases, with 8 bases left in between. The germline V gene encodes CDR1 SGHAT and CDR2 FQNNGV. This CDR3 comprises 15 residues. The CDR3 nucleotides read TGTGCCAGCAGCTTAGGCTATTTGAGCACAGATACGCAGTATTTT. Its protein product is CASSLGYLSTDTQYF.

The V gene is TRBV18, the J gene TRBJ2-2, with D possibly TRBD1 on 6 matching bases. CDR1 KGHSH and CDR2 LQKENI come from the germline V gene. V lost 2 bases to trimming and J lost 0 bases, with 13 bases between them. This CDR3 has 17 residues. The CDR3, as DNA: TGTGCCAGCTCACCAAGGGTCAGGGGTCCGAACACCGGGGAGCTGTTTTTT. This translates into CASSPRVRGPNTGELFF.

This clone was counted once. The chain is built from TRBV4-1 and TRBJ2-1; 13 bases fit TRBD2. The J segment lost 9 bases and the V segment lost 0 bases, leaving 17 bases of the junction unmatched. Per germline, CDR1 MGHRA and CDR2 YSYEKL. The CDR3 has 20 residues. In DNA, the CDR3 is TGCGCCAGCAGCCAAGACTTAACTAGCGGGAGGGTTGGAGCGCATAGTGAGCAGTTCTTC. Translated: CASSQDLTSGRVGAHSEQFF.

V gene TRBV6-6 combines with J gene TRBJ2-1; D gene ambiguous. Trimming stripped 0 bases from V and 8 bases from J, with 5 bases between. Germline V gene lookup returns CDR1 MNHNY and CDR2 SVGAGI (reference sequence). The CDR3 runs 12 residues. The CDR3 sequence is CASSYSEYEQFF. In DNA, the CDR3 is TGTGCCAGCAGTTACTCCGAATATGAGCAGTTCTTC.

Regarding this clone: Mismatch with germline at one junction end may stem from a read error. The chain employs TRBV7-7 and TRBJ2-7, with 8 positions matching TRBD1. The CDR3 sequence is 14 residues long. From germline, CDR1 is SSHAT and CDR2 FNYEAQ (reference sequence). CDR3 amino acids: CASSPGTGSSEQYF. CDR3 in DNA: TGTGCTAGCAGCCCCGGGACAGGATCGAGCGAGCAGTACTTC.

The rearrangement joins TRBV20-1 to TRBJ2-4, with a tentative D call TRBD1 (5 bases). From germline, CDR1 is DFQATT and CDR2 SNEGSKA (reference sequence). The V and J ends lost 5 bases and 5 bases respectively, with 7 bases between them. The CDR3 covers 11 residues. CDR3 sequence: CSAVRENIQYF. The DNA of the CDR3 is TGCAGTGCTGTCAGGGAAAACATTCAGTACTTC.

The gene calls are TRBV16 and TRBJ1-2, with D unclear. Trimming cost V 0 bases and J 8 bases, with 13 bases left between them. The CDR3 spans 14 residues. Looked up from germline, CDR1 is KGHSY and CDR2 is FQNENV. The DNA of the CDR3 is TGTGCCAGCAGCCAATCAGTCGAGTCCGGCGGCTACACCTTC. Encoded protein: CASSQSVESGGYTF.

The J gene is TRBJ1-1, the V gene TRBV10-3, with D hard to call. Between the trimmed V and J ends, which lost 0 bases and 1 base, there was a span of 12 bases. This CDR3 contains 16 residues. The V gene's germline CDR1 is ENHRY and CDR2 SYGVKD. CDR3 DNA sequence: TGTGCCATCAGTGAGTCTTTTCGGTCATCGAACACTGAAGCTTTCTTT. Residues: CAISESFRSSNTEAFF.

V gene TRBV6-6 combines with J gene TRBJ1-1, with TRBD1 as a possible D gene (5 bases). Trimming cost V 6 bases and J 4 bases, with 12 bases left between them. Germline values: CDR1 MNHNY, CDR2 SVGAGI (reference sequence). The length of the CDR3 is 13 residues. CDR3 protein: CASSNTGTTEAFF. The CDR3 DNA follows: TGTGCCAGCAGCAATACAGGCACCACTGAAGCTTTCTTT.

J is TRBJ1-1 and V is TRBV19; TRBD1 might be the D (6 bases). Trimming cost V 2 bases and J 5 bases, with 6 bases left between them. Germline lookup yields CDR1 LNHDA and CDR2 SQIVND (reference sequence). The CDR3 extends over 12 amino acids. For the CDR3, the DNA is TGTGCCAGTAGTATACAGGGGACTGAAGCTTTCTTT. The encoded protein is CASSIQGTEAFF.